These 10 T cell receptor beta chains originate from one sample sequenced in a study of Graves' ophthalmopathy and Graves' hyperthyroidism. Amplification targeted the TCR beta CDR3 regions, with RNA transcripts as the source material. In the first round, RT-PCR was carried out with HTBI primers, and a multiplex PCR formed the second round. TCRdb re-called the multiplex PCR reads with MiXCR, one entry per CDR3 protein. The sample has over 650,000 distinct CDR3 sequences; about 40% are singletons. Sequencing was carried out using peripheral blood. These receptors came from an adult man with Graves' ophthalmopathy.

This chain joins TRBV2 and TRBJ1-4; no definite D call. V dropped 8 bases and J dropped 6 bases, with 7 bases sitting between them. Germline loops: CDR1 SNHLY, CDR2 FYNNEI. The length of the CDR3 is 11 residues. CDR3 sequence reads: CASQQYEKLFF. The CDR3 region has the DNA TGTGCCAGCCAACAGTATGAAAAACTGTTTTTT.

With respect to this clonotype: A read error is possible here, since a much larger clone lies one base away. This rearrangement joins TRBV20-1 to TRBJ1-1, with D maybe TRBD1 (6 bases). The CDR3 consists of 13 residues. V dropped 3 bases and J dropped 1 base, with 9 bases sitting between them. The germline gives CDR1 DFQATT, CDR2 SNEGSKA (reference sequence). This chain's CDR3 is CSARGHGNTEAFF. The CDR3 DNA follows: TGCAGTGCTAGGGGACACGGGAACACTGAAGCTTTCTTT.

The chain combines TRBV15 with TRBJ2-6, with D tentatively TRBD1 or TRBD2 (6 bases each). This CDR3 has 15 residues. Trimming took 5 bases from V and 8 from J, leaving 16 bases between them. Germline CDR1 reads LNHNV; CDR2 reads YYDKDF (reference sequence). For the CDR3, the DNA is TGTGCCACCAGCCTAGGGGGGACCGAAACCAACGTCCTGACTTTC. It codes for CATSLGGTETNVLTF.

This clonotype was seen more than once but under ten times. The chain's CDR3 is CASSAETGGYGYTF. CDR3 sequence (DNA): TGTGCCAGCAGTGCCGAGACAGGGGGCTATGGCTACACCTTC. The chain combines TRBV12-3 or TRBV12-4 with TRBJ1-2; 9 nucleotides line up with TRBD1. CDR3 length equals 14 residues. V was clipped by 5 bases and J by 4 bases; unmatched bases: 5.

This clonotype was counted at least ten times. The V and J genes are TRBV29-1 and TRBJ2-2; 11 positions match TRBD2. This CDR3 region has 17 residues. V lost 1 base to trimming and J lost 1 base; unmatched junction nucleotides: 5. Looked up from germline, CDR1 is SQVTM and CDR2 is ANQGSEA. The CDR3 nucleotides read TGCAGCGTTGAAGCCTCCGGGACTAGCGGGAACACCGGGGAGCTGTTTTTT. This sequence encodes CSVEASGTSGNTGELFF.

CDR3 nucleotides: TGCAGCTTTACCGGGACGGTCCCGGGTACGCAGTATTTT. This codes for CSFTGTVPGTQYF. This rearrangement joins TRBV29-1 to TRBJ2-3, with D possibly called TRBD1 or TRBD2 (5 bases each). V was pared by 8 bases and J by 8 bases, with 20 bases between. CDR3 length: 13 residues. Germline CDR1 reads SQVTM; CDR2 reads ANQGSEA.

In this sample, this clonotype turned up once. This chain joins TRBV7-8 and TRBJ2-7; D gene unclear. Germline CDR1 is SGHVS and CDR2 is FQNEAQ. The CDR3 sequence is 14 residues long. Trimming stripped 5 bases from V and 6 bases from J, with 17 bases between. The DNA for the CDR3 is TGTGCCAGCAGCGACTTTGGCAGCTGGCCCGAGCAGTACTTC. Amino acids: CASSDFGSWPEQYF.

This clonotype has at least ten counts. The chain recombines TRBV15 with TRBJ2-2; D not resolved. CDR3 size: 14 residues. The germline CDR1 and CDR2 sequences are LNHNV and YYDKDF (reference sequence). Trimming stripped 6 bases from V and 2 bases from J, with 10 bases between. CDR3 region: CATRLDSNTGELFF. The CDR3 DNA sequence: TGTGCCACCAGGTTAGACTCCAACACCGGGGAGCTGTTTTTT.

The genes are TRBV29-1 and TRBJ1-2; D unclear. V was shortened by 5 bases and J by 8 bases, with 24 bases between the two germline ends. Germline V lookup: CDR1 SQVTM, CDR2 ANQGSEA. This CDR3 comprises 15 residues. The CDR3: CSVLLGPGNLIGYTF. In DNA form, the CDR3 reads TGCAGCGTTCTTCTAGGCCCGGGCAACCTCATCGGCTACACCTTC.

This clonotype was recorded many times. J is TRBJ1-6 and V is TRBV4-1; 7 nucleotides agree with TRBD1. The J segment lost 10 bases and the V segment lost 0 bases, leaving 6 bases of the junction unmatched. CDR3 size: 15 residues. Germline V gives CDR1 MGHRA, CDR2 YSYEKL. In DNA form, the CDR3 reads TGCGCCAGCAGCCAAGATGCAGGGGGTTGGTCACCCCTCCACTTT. Protein: CASSQDAGGWSPLHF.